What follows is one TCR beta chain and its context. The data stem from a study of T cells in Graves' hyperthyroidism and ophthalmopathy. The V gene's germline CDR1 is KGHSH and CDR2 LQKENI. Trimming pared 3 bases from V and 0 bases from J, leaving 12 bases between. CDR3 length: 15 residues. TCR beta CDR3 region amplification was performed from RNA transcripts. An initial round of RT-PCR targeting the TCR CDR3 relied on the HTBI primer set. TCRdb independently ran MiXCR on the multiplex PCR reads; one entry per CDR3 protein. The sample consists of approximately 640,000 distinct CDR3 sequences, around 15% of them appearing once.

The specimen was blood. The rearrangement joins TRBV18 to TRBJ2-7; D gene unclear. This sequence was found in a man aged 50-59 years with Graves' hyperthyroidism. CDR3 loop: CASSPSQTFSYEQYF. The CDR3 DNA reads TGTGCCAGCTCACCGAGCCAGACCTTCTCCTACGAGCAGTACTTC.